This T cell receptor (beta chain) was captured in a study of T cells in Graves' hyperthyroidism and ophthalmopathy. This clonotype was detected only a few times. Its target is not known. TCR beta CDR3 sequences were amplified from RNA transcripts. The TCR CDR3 first-round RT-PCR relied on the HTBI primer set. TCRdb used MiXCR to reprocess the multiplex PCR reads, holding one entry per CDR3 protein. Among about 690,000 distinct CDR3 sequences listed, 17% were seen once. Those with hyperthyroidism were 18 to 65 years old, newly diagnosed, and ill for under 2 months. Uncontrolled infection, other autoimmune disease, pregnancy or lactation led to exclusion. Around 10 ml of fresh peripheral blood supplied the PBMCs. Whole-study results and caveats: Most expanded thyroid clonotypes above 0.001 also appeared in blood.

This sequence originates from a man in his fifties or sixties with Graves' hyperthyroidism. The sample consisted of blood.

The CDR3 region is CSAKGDAGFTDTQYF. The CDR3 bases are TGCAGTGCTAAGGGGGACGCGGGGTTTACAGATACGCAGTATTTT. V is TRBV20-1 and J is TRBJ2-3, with D perhaps assigned TRBD1 or TRBD2 (6 bases each). The CDR3 has 15 amino acids. Germline V lookup: CDR1 DFQATT, CDR2 SNEGSKA (reference sequence). V lost 4 bases, J lost 3 bases, and 17 bases lay in between.